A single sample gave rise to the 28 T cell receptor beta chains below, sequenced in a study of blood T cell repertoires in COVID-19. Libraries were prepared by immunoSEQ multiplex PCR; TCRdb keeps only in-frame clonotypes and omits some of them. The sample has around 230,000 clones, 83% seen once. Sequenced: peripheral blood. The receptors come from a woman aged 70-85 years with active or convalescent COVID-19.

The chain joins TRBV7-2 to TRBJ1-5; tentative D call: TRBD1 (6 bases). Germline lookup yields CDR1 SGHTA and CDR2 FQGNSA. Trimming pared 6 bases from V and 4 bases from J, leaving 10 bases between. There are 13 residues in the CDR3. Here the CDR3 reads CASRRTVNQPQHF. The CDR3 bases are TGTGCCAGCAGGAGGACAGTTAATCAGCCCCAGCATTTT. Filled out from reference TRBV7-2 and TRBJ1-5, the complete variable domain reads GAGVSQSPSNKVTEKGKDVELRCDPISGHTALYWYRQSLGQGLEFLIYFQGNSAPDKSGLPSDRFSAERTGGSVSTLTIQRTQQEDSAVYLCASRRTVNQPQHFGDGTRLSIL.

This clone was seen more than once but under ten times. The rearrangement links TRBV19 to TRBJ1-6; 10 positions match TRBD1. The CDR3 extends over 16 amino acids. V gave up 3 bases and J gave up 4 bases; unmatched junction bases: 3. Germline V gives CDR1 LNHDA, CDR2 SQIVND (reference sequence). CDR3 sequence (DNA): TGTGCCAGTAGTATCTTGGGACAGGGGTATAATTCACCCCTCCACTTT. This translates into CASSILGQGYNSPLHF.

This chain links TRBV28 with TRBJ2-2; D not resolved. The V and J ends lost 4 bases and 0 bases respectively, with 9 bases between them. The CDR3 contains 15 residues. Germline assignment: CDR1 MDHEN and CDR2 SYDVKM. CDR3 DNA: TGTGCCAGCAGTTCCCTAACCACGAACACCGGGGAGCTGTTTTTT. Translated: CASSSLTTNTGELFF.

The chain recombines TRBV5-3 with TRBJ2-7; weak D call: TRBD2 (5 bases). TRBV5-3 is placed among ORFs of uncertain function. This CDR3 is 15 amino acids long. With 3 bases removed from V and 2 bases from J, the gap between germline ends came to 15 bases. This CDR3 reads CARSWRGSATYEQYF. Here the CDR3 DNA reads TGTGCCAGAAGCTGGCGCGGGTCAGCGACCTACGAGCAGTACTTC.

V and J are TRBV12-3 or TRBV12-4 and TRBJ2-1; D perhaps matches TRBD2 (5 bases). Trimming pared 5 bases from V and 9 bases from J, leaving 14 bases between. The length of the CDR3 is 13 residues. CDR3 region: CASSRPAGGEQFF. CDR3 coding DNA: TGTGCCAGCAGTCGGCCCGCGGGTGGTGAGCAGTTCTTC.

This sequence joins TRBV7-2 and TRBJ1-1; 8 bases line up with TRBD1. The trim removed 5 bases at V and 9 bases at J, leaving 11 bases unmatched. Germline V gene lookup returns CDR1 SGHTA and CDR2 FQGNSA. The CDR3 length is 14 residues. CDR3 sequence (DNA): TGTGCCAGCAGCCGGGCCGTTAGGGACAGGAAAGCTTTCTTT. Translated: CASSRAVRDRKAFF.

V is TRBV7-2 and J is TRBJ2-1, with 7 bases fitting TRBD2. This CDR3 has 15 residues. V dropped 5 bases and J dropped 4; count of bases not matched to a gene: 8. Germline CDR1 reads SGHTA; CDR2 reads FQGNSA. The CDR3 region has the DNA TGTGCCAGCAGCGGATCCGGGACTACTTACAATGAGCAGTTCTTC. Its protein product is CASSGSGTTYNEQFF.

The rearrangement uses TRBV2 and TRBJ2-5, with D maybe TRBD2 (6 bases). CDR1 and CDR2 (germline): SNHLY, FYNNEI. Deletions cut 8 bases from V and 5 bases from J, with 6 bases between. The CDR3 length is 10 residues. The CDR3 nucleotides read TGTGCCAGCCGGGAGGAGACCCAGTACTTC. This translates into CASREETQYF.

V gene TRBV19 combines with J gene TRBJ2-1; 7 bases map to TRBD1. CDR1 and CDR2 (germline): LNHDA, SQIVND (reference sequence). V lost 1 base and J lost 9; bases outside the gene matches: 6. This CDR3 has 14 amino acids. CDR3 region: CASSIGAGGAEQFF. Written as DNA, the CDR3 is TGTGCCAGTAGTATAGGGGCAGGGGGTGCTGAGCAGTTCTTC.

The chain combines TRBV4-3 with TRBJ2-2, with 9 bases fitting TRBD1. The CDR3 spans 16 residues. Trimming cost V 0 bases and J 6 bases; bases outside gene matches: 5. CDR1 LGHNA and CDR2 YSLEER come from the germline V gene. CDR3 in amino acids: CASSQDRTGEAGELFF. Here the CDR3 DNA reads TGCGCCAGCAGCCAAGATAGGACAGGGGAGGCCGGGGAGCTGTTTTTT.

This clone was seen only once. Written as DNA, the CDR3 is TGTGCCAGCAGTCCTGGGATAGGGGTGGTCTATGGCTACACCTTC. This translates into CASSPGIGVVYGYTF. The J gene is TRBJ1-2, the V gene TRBV25-1; tentatively, D is TRBD1 (5 bases). The V end was cut by 5 bases, the J end by 4 bases, with 17 bases between. The CDR3 contains 15 residues. In germline, CDR1 is MGHDK, CDR2 SYGVNS.

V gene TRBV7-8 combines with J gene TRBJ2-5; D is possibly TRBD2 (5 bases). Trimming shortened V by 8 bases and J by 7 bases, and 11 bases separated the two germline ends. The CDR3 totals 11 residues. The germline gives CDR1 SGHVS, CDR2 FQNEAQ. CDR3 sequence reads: CASVVGGTQYF. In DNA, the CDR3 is TGTGCCAGCGTAGTTGGAGGGACCCAGTACTTC.

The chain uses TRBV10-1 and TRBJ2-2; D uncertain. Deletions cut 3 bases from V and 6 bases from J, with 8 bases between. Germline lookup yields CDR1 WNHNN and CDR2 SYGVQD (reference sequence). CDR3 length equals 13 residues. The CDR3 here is CASSDYMPGELFF. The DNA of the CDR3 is TGCGCCAGCAGTGACTATATGCCCGGGGAGCTGTTTTTT.

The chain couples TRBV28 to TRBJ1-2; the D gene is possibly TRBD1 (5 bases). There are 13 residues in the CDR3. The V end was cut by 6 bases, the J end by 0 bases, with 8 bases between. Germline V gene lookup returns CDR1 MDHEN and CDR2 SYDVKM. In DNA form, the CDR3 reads TGTGCCAGCAGGCAGACAGCTAACTATGGCTACACCTTC. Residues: CASRQTANYGYTF.

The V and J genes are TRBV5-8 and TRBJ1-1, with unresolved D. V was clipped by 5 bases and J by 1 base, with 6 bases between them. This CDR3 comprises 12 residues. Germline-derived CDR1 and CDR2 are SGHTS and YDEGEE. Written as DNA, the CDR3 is TGTGCCAGCAGTCGACAGAACACTGAAGCTTTCTTT. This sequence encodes CASSRQNTEAFF.

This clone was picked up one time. CDR3 loop: CASSQATVRDGYTF. The CDR3 DNA is TGTGCCAGCAGCCAAGCTACAGTGCGGGATGGCTACACCTTC. The J gene is TRBJ1-2, the V gene TRBV3-1 (or the pseudogene TRBV3-2), with no clear D. The CDR3 extends over 14 amino acids. V lost 1 base and J lost 6, with 12 bases in between. Per germline, CDR1 LGHDT and CDR2 YNNKEL (reference sequence).

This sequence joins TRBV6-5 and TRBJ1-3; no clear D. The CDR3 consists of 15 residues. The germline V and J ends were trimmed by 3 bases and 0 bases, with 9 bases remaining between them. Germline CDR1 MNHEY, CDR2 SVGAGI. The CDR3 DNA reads TGTGCCAGCAGTTATACACACTACTCTGGAAACACCATATATTTT. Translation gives CASSYTHYSGNTIYF.

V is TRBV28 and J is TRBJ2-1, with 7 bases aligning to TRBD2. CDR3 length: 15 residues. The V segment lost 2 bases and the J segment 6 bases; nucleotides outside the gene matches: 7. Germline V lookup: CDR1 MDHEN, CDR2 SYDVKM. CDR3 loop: CASSLGGTNLNEQFF. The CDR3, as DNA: TGTGCCAGCAGTTTAGGCGGGACTAACCTCAATGAGCAGTTCTTC.

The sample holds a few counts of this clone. CDR3 protein: CASSPIGGQPTGELFF. DNA of the CDR3: TGTGCCAGCAGCCCGATAGGGGGCCAACCAACCGGGGAGCTGTTTTTT. This sequence joins TRBV7-9 and TRBJ2-2, with 7 bases lining up with TRBD1. The CDR3 loop spans 16 amino acids. J gave up 5 bases and V 5 bases, and 11 bases lay outside the gene matches. Germline V gene data show CDR1 as SEHNR and CDR2 as FQNEAQ (reference sequence).

This CDR3 is CASSPASGGTQPQHF. The CDR3, as DNA: TGTGCCAGCAGCCCTGCAAGTGGGGGGACTCAGCCCCAGCATTTT. The V call is TRBV6-6, the J call TRBJ1-5, with a possible D match to TRBD1 (5 bases). CDR1 is MNHNY and CDR2 is SVGAGI in the germline V gene (reference sequence). This CDR3 contains 15 residues. V was pared by 6 bases and J by 6 bases, with 18 bases between.

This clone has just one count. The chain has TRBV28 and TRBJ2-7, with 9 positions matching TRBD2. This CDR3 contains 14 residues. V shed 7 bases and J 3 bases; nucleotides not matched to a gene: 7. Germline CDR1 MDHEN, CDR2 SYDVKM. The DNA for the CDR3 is TGTGCCAGCATTCTGGCGGGAGGGGTCTACGAGCAGTACTTC. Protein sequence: CASILAGGVYEQYF.

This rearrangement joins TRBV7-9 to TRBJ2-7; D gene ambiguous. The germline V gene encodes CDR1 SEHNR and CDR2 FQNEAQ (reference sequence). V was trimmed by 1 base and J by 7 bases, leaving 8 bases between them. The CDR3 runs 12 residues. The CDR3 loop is CASSLVGREQYF. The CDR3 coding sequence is TGTGCCAGCAGCTTAGTTGGCCGAGAGCAGTACTTC.

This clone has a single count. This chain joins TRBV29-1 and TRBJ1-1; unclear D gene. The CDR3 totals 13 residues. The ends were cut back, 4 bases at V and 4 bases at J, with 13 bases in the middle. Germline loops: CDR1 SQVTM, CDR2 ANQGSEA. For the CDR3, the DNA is TGCAGCGTTGCGACTCTAACTGCCACTGAAGCTTTCTTT. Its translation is CSVATLTATEAFF.

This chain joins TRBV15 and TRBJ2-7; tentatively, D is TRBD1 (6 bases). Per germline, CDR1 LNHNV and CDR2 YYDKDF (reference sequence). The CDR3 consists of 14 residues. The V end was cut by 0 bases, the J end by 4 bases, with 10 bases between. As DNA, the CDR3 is TGTGCCACCAGCAGAGATGGACAGCCTTACGAGCAGTACTTC. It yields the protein CATSRDGQPYEQYF.

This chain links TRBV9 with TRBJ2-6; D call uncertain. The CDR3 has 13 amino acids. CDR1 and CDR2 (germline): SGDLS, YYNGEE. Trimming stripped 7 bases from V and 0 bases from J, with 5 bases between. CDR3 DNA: TGTGCCAGCTCCTTCTCTGGGGCCAACGTCCTGACTTTC. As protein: CASSFSGANVLTF. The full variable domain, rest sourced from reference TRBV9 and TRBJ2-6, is DSGVTQTPKHLITATGQRVTLRCSPRSGDLSVYWYQQSLDQGLQFLIQYYNGEERAKGNILERFSAQQFPDLHSELNLSSLELGDSALYFCASSFSGANVLTFGAGSRLTVL.

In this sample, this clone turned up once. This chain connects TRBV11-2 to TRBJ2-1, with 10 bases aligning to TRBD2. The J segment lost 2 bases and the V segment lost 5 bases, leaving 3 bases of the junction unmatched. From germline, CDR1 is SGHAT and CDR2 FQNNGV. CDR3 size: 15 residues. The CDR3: CASSPGLAPYNEQFF. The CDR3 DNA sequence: TGTGCCAGCAGCCCGGGACTAGCGCCCTACAATGAGCAGTTCTTC.

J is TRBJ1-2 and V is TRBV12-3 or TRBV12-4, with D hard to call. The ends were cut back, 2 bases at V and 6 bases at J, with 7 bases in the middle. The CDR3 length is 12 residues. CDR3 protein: CASSLSTDGYTF. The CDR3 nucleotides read TGTGCCAGCAGTTTAAGTACAGATGGCTACACCTTC.

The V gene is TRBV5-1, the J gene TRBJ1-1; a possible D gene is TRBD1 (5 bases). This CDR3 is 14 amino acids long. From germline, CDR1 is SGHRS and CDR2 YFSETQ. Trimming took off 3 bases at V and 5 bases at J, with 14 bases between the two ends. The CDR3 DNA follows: TGCGCCAGCAGCTCGACACGGGGGATTACTGAAGCTTTCTTT. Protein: CASSSTRGITEAFF.